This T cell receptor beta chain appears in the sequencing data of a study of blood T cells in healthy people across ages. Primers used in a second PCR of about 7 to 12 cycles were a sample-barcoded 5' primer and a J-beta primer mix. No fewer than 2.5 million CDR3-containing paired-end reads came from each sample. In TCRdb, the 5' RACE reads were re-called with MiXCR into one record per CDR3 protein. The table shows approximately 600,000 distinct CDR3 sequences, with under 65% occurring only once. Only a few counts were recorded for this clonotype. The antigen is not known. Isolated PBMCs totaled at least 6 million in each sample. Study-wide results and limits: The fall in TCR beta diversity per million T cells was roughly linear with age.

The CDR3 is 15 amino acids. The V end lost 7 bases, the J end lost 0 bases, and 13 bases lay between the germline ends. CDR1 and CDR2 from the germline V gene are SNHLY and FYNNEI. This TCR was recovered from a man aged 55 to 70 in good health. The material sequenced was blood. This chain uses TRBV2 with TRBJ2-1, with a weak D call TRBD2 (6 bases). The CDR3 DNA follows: TGTGCCAGCACCAGACCTAGCGTCTCCTACAATGAGCAGTTCTTC. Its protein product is CASTRPSVSYNEQFF. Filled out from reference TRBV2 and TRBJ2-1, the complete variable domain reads EPEVTQTPSHQVTQMGQEVILRCVPISNHLYFYWYRQILGQKVEFLVSFYNNEISEKSEIFDDQFSVERPDGSNFTLKIRSTKLEDSAMYFCASTRPSVSYNEQFFGPGTRLTVL.